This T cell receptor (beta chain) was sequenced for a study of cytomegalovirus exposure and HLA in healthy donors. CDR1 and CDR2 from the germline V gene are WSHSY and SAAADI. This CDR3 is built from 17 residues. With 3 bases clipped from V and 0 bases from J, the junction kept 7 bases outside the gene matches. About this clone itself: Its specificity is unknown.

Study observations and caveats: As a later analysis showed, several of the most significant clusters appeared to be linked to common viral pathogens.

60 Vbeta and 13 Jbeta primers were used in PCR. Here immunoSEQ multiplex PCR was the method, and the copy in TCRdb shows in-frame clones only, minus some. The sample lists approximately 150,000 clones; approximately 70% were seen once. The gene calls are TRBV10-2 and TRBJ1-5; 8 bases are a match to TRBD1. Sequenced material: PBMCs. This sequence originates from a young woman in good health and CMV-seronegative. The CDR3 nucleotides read TGCGCCAGCAGTGACTCCCAGGGGGCCTTTAGCAATCAGCCCCAGCATTTT. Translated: CASSDSQGAFSNQPQHF.